One and the same sample provided the 21 T cell receptor beta chains below, sequenced in a study of CD8 T cells in ankylosing spondylitis (TCRdb year 2017). Libraries were prepared through 5' RACE. Sequenced using an Illumina HiSeq 2500. TCRdb itself trimmed the public reads at Q25 with fastp, ran MiXCR and retained productive beta chains. Each entry is one CDR3 protein sequence, shown with its most common DNA and genes. The sample table holds fewer than 250,000 distinct CDR3 sequences, of which about 10% were seen once. Jointly, the top ten make up about 2.8% of the sample. Sequenced input: blood, either unsorted or a sorted T cell fraction (not recorded which). These receptors were taken from a male donor with ankylosing spondylitis or in good health (not recorded which).

This clonotype has at least ten counts. The chain is built from TRBV6-2 or TRBV6-3 and TRBJ2-7, with 9 bases matching TRBD2. The germline gives CDR1 MNHEY, CDR2 SVGEGT. V was pared by 4 bases and J by 0 bases, with 19 bases of the junction left unmatched. The length of the CDR3 is 20 residues. In nucleotides, the CDR3 is TGTGCCAGCAGTTCCACCATCCCCGTTCCGGCGGGAGGGATCTCCTACGAGCAGTACTTC. Translated: CASSSTIPVPAGGISYEQYF.

This clonotype has only a few counts. V gene TRBV5-1 combines with J gene TRBJ2-6, with D unclear. Germline V gene data show CDR1 as SGHRS and CDR2 as YFSETQ. This CDR3 region has 15 residues. The V end lost 4 bases, the J end lost 3 bases, and 11 bases lay between the germline ends. The CDR3 here is CASSRGEYGANVLTF. In DNA form, the CDR3 reads TGCGCCAGCAGCCGAGGAGAGTATGGGGCCAACGTCCTGACTTTC.

This clonotype was counted ten times or more. The V gene is TRBV5-4, the J gene TRBJ1-4; tentatively, D is TRBD1 (6 bases). Germline-derived CDR1 and CDR2 are SGHNT and YYREEE (reference sequence). The V end was cut by 2 bases, the J end by 4 bases, with 9 bases between. This CDR3 has 14 amino acids. For the CDR3, the DNA is TGTGCCAGCAGCTTACGACAGGATAATGAAAAACTGTTTTTT. It codes for CASSLRQDNEKLFF.

This clonotype came up many times. The chain has TRBV7-9 and TRBJ2-1; D unresolved. There are 16 residues in the CDR3. The V end lost 5 bases, the J end lost 5 bases, and 19 bases lay between the germline ends. Germline values: CDR1 SEHNR, CDR2 FQNEAQ (reference sequence). CDR3 coding DNA: TGTGCCAGCAGCCCACTCGACTTCCTCCCCAACAATGAGCAGTTCTTC. Its protein product is CASSPLDFLPNNEQFF.

The table lists this clonotype with many counts. V is TRBV29-1 and J is TRBJ1-5, with a tentative D call TRBD1 (6 bases). V lost 6 bases to trimming and J lost 2 bases, with 14 bases between them. The CDR3 has 14 residues. The germline CDR1 and CDR2 sequences are SQVTM and ANQGSEA. The CDR3 reads CSVLVGGGNQPQHF. Here the CDR3 DNA reads TGCAGCGTCCTCGTAGGGGGTGGCAATCAGCCCCAGCATTTT.

This clonotype was found many times. The V gene is TRBV24-1, the J gene TRBJ2-2, with TRBD1 matching 10 bases. Germline V CDR1 and CDR2: KGHDR, SFDVKD. V gave up 4 bases and J gave up 4 bases; unmatched junction bases: 8. This CDR3 region has 17 residues. DNA of the CDR3: TGTGCCACCAGTGAGGTGCCGGGACAGGGGTCCACCGGGGAGCTGTTTTTT. It yields the protein CATSEVPGQGSTGELFF.

This clonotype was recorded at least ten times. This chain uses TRBV12-3 or TRBV12-4 with TRBJ1-4; unclear D gene. V shed 2 bases and J shed 8 bases, with 9 bases lying between them. This CDR3 has 13 amino acids. CDR3 region: CASSLLGGEKLFF. The CDR3 region has the DNA TGTGCCAGCAGTTTATTGGGTGGCGAAAAACTGTTTTTT.

This clonotype was seen many times. The J gene is TRBJ2-5, the V gene TRBV29-1; 8 positions agree with TRBD2. V gave up 4 bases and J gave up 5 bases; unmatched junction bases: 6. Germline V lookup: CDR1 SQVTM, CDR2 ANQGSEA. This CDR3 is built from 13 residues. The CDR3 DNA is TGCAGCGTTGGACTAGCGACGGGGGAGACCCAGTACTTC. It yields the protein CSVGLATGETQYF.

This clonotype has a handful of counts. The chain uses TRBV20-1 and TRBJ2-1; TRBD1 is a possible D gene (6 bases). The CDR3 consists of 12 residues. Germline V gives CDR1 DFQATT, CDR2 SNEGSKA (reference sequence). The CDR3 bases are TGCAGCCTGGACCAGCCCAGGGGTGAGCAGTTCTTC. Protein product: CSLDQPRGEQFF.

The J gene is TRBJ2-4, the V gene TRBV4-2; 13 bases are shared with TRBD2. The CDR3 runs to 16 residues. Germline CDR1 is LGHNA and CDR2 is YNFKEQ. The junction had 9 bases not matched to a gene; V was cut back by 4 bases and J by 9 bases. This CDR3 reads CASSPTSGRARGIQYF. In nucleotides, the CDR3 is TGTGCCAGCAGCCCAACTAGCGGGAGGGCCCGGGGCATTCAGTACTTC.

This clonotype has a count of ten or more. The J gene is TRBJ2-5, the V gene TRBV7-9; tentative D call: TRBD2 (5 bases). V was clipped by 1 base and J by 4 bases, with 13 bases between them. The CDR3 runs 15 residues. Germline-derived CDR1 and CDR2 are SEHNR and FQNEAQ (reference sequence). The CDR3 nucleotides are TGTGCCAGCAGCTTAGGTCACGGGGTAGGAGAGACCCAGTACTTC. Amino acid sequence: CASSLGHGVGETQYF.

This clonotype was seen only a few times. The gene calls are TRBV7-9 and TRBJ2-7; 7 nucleotides align to TRBD1. Germline CDR1 and CDR2: SEHNR and FQNEAQ (reference sequence). There are 16 residues in the CDR3. Trimming at V came to 4 bases and at J to 4 bases, leaving 13 bases not matched to a gene. The CDR3 is CASSSRLGQAGYEQYF. The CDR3 DNA follows: TGTGCCAGCAGCTCCCGCCTCGGACAGGCGGGTTACGAGCAGTACTTC.

The sample holds many counts of this clonotype. This rearrangement joins TRBV6-1 to TRBJ2-1; 10 nucleotides line up with TRBD2. The germline V gene has CDR1 MNHNS and CDR2 SASEGT. The trim removed 6 bases at V and 6 bases at J, leaving 11 bases unmatched. This CDR3 has 16 residues. The CDR3 bases are TGTGCCAGCAGCATAAGGGGGACTAGCGAGTCCAATGAGCAGTTCTTC. Amino acids: CASSIRGTSESNEQFF.

This clonotype was found many times. This chain links TRBV27 with TRBJ2-7; 13 nucleotides align to TRBD2. The germline V gene encodes CDR1 MNHEY and CDR2 SMNVEV (reference sequence). This CDR3 spans 14 amino acids. V shed 5 bases and J 6 bases; nucleotides not matched to a gene: 4. The CDR3 DNA is TGTGCCAGCAGTCCGACTAGCGGGAGGACCGAGCAGTACTTC. Translated, it gives CASSPTSGRTEQYF.

In this sample, this clonotype turned up many times. This sequence joins TRBV30 and TRBJ2-1, with D perhaps assigned TRBD1 or TRBD2 (6 bases each). Trimming took 4 bases from V and 4 from J, leaving 11 bases between them. This CDR3 comprises 13 residues. CDR1 is GTSNPN, CDR2 SVGIG, per germline (reference sequence). CDR3 region: CAWKGGIYNEQFF. The CDR3 DNA sequence: TGTGCCTGGAAGGGGGGAATTTACAATGAGCAGTTCTTC.

This clonotype has only a few counts. The chain joins TRBV30 to TRBJ2-7; 9 nucleotides match TRBD1. CDR1 and CDR2 (germline): GTSNPN, SVGIG (reference sequence). Trimming removed 3 bases from V and 4 bases from J; junction bases left unmatched: 7. The CDR3 is 14 residues long. The CDR3 loop is CAWSREDRGYEQYF. CDR3 nucleotide sequence: TGTGCCTGGAGCCGGGAAGACAGGGGGTACGAGCAGTACTTC. Drawing the rest from reference TRBV30 and TRBJ2-7, the complete variable domain is SQTIHQWPATLVQPVGSPLSLECTVEGTSNPNLYWYRQAAGRGLQLLFYSVGIGQISSEVPQNLSASRPQDRQFILSSKKLLLSDSGFYLCAWSREDRGYEQYFGPGTRLTVT.

Only a few counts were recorded for this clonotype. This chain links TRBV7-9 with TRBJ2-5, with 9 bases fitting TRBD2. CDR1 is SEHNR and CDR2 is FQNEAQ in the germline V gene (reference sequence). CDR3 length: 17 residues. J was trimmed by 1 base and V by 8 bases; bases with no gene match: 14. The CDR3 nucleotides are TGTGCCAGCGCCCAGAACGAGAGACTAGCGGTCCAAGAGACCCAGTACTTC. The encoded protein is CASAQNERLAVQETQYF.

The rearrangement uses TRBV6-4 and TRBJ2-6; D remains unclear. Germline loops: CDR1 MRHNA, CDR2 SNTAGT. Trimming removed 8 bases at V and 0 bases at J, with 5 bases between. There are 13 residues in the CDR3. The CDR3 spells CASGTSGANVLTF. The CDR3 bases are TGTGCCAGCGGTACCTCTGGGGCCAACGTCCTGACTTTC.

A few counts support this clonotype. The rearrangement joins TRBV7-9 to TRBJ1-2; D may be TRBD1 (5 bases). With 1 base removed from V and 2 bases from J, the gap between germline ends came to 17 bases. This CDR3 contains 17 residues. The germline gives CDR1 SEHNR, CDR2 FQNEAQ (reference sequence). The CDR3 sequence: CASSLGRRREGNYGYTF. The CDR3 DNA follows: TGTGCCAGCAGCTTAGGAAGGCGGCGAGAGGGGAACTATGGCTACACCTTC. Supplemented by reference TRBV7-9 and TRBJ1-2, the full variable domain reads DTGVSQNPRHKITKRGQNVTFRCDPISEHNRLYWYRQTLGQGPEFLTYFQNEAQLEKSRLLSDRFSAERPKGSFSTLEIQRTEQGDSAMYLCASSLGRRREGNYGYTFGSGTRLTVV.

This clonotype occurred many times. The chain is built from TRBV3-1 and TRBJ1-1; D ambiguous. V lost 5 bases and J 2 bases, leaving 3 bases between the germline ends. There are 11 residues in the CDR3. Germline CDR1 is LGHDT and CDR2 is YNNKEL (reference sequence). CDR3 in DNA: TGTGCCAGCAGCACAAACACTGAAGCTTTCTTT. It yields the protein CASSTNTEAFF.

Ten or more counts support this clonotype. This chain connects TRBV7-2 to TRBJ2-2; a weak D match, TRBD1 (5 bases). Germline V gene data show CDR1 as SGHTA and CDR2 as FQGNSA. CDR3 length: 14 amino acids. V shed 5 bases and J shed 2 bases, with 9 bases lying between them. The CDR3 loop is CASSPTANTGELFF. The CDR3 region has the DNA TGTGCCAGCAGCCCGACAGCAAACACCGGGGAGCTGTTTTTT.